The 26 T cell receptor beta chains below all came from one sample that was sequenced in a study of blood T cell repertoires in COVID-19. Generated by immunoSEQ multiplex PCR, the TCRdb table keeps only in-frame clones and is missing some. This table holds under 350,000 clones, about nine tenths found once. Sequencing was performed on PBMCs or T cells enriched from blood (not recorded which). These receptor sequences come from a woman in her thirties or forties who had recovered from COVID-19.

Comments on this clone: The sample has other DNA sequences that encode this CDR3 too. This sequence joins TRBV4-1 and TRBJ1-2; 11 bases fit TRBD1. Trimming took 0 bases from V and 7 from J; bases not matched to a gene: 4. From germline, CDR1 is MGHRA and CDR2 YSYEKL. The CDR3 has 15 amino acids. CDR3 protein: CASSQDGQGARGYTF. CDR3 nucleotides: TGCGCCAGCAGCCAAGATGGACAGGGGGCGCGTGGCTACACCTTC.

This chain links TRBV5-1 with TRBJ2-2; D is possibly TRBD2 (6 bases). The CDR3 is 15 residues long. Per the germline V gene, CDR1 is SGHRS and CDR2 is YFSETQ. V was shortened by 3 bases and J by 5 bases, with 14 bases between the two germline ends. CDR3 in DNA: TGCGCCAGCAGCTCAATTAACGCGGGAACCGGGGAGCTGTTTTTT. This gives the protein CASSSINAGTGELFF.

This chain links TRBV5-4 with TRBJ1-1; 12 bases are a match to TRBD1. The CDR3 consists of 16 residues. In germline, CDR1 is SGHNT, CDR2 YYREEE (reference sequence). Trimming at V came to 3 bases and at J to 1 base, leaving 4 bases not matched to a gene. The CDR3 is CASSSRDRGPNTEAFF. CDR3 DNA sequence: TGTGCCAGCAGCTCCCGGGACAGGGGGCCGAACACTGAAGCTTTCTTT.

The CDR3 protein is CASSVGVSGAYEQYF. CDR3 nucleotide sequence: TGTGCCAGCAGCGTAGGGGTTAGCGGGGCCTACGAGCAGTACTTC. This chain links TRBV9 with TRBJ2-7; 8 bases fit TRBD2. Germline V gene lookup returns CDR1 SGDLS and CDR2 YYNGEE. The CDR3 spans 15 residues. J was trimmed by 2 bases and V by 0 bases; bases with no gene match: 4. Complete variable domain (other parts from reference TRBV9 and TRBJ2-7): DSGVTQTPKHLITATGQRVTLRCSPRSGDLSVYWYQQSLDQGLQFLIQYYNGEERAKGNILERFSAQQFPDLHSELNLSSLELGDSALYFCASSVGVSGAYEQYFGPGTRLTVT.

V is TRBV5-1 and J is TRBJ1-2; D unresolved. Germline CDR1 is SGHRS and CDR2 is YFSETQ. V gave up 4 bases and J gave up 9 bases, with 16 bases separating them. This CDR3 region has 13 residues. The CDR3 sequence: CASSLGYLESYTF. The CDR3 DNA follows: TGCGCCAGCAGCCTGGGGTATCTAGAGAGCTACACCTTC.

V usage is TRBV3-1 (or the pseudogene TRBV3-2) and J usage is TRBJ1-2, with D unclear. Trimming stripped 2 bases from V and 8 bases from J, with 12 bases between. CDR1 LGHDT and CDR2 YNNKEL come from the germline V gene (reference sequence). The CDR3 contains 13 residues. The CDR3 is CASSQRRAGGYTF. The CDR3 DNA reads TGTGCCAGCAGCCAACGTCGGGCGGGCGGCTACACCTTC.

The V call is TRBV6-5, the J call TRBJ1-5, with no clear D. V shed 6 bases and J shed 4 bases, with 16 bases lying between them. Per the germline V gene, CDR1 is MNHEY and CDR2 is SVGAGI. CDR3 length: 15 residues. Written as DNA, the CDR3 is TGTGCCAGCAGACCCCCTGGCGGGATTAATCAGCCCCAGCATTTT. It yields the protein CASRPPGGINQPQHF.

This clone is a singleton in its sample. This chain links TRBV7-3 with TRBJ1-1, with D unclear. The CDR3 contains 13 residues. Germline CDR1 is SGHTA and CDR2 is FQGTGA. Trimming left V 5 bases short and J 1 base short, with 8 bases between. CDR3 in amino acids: CASSAQENTEAFF. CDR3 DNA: TGTGCCAGCAGCGCTCAGGAGAACACTGAAGCTTTCTTT.

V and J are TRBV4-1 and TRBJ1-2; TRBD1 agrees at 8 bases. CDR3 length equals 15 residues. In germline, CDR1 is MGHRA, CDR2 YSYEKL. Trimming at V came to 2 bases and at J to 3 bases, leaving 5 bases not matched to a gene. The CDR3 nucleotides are TGCGCCAGCAGCCAACCGGACAGGGCCTACTATGGCTACACCTTC. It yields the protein CASSQPDRAYYGYTF.

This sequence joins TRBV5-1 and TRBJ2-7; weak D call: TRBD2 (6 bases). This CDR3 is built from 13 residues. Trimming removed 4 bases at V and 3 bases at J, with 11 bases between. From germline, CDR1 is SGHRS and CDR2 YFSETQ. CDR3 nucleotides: TGCGCCAGCAGCCCTACGGACTACTACGAGCAGTACTTC. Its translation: CASSPTDYYEQYF. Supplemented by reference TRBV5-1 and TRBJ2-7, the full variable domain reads KAGVTQTPRYLIKTRGQQVTLSCSPISGHRSVSWYQQTPGQGLQFLFEYFSETQRNKGNFPGRFSGRQFSNSRSEMNVSTLELGDSALYLCASSPTDYYEQYFGPGTRLTVT.

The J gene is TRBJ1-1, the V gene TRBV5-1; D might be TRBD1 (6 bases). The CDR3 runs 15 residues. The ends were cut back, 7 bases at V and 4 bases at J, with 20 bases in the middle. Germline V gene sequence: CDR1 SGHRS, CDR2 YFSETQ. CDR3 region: CASGVDPGGGTEAFF. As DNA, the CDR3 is TGCGCCAGCGGAGTGGACCCGGGAGGGGGCACTGAAGCTTTCTTT. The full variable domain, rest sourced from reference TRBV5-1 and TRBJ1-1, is KAGVTQTPRYLIKTRGQQVTLSCSPISGHRSVSWYQQTPGQGLQFLFEYFSETQRNKGNFPGRFSGRQFSNSRSEMNVSTLELGDSALYLCASGVDPGGGTEAFFGQGTRLTVV.

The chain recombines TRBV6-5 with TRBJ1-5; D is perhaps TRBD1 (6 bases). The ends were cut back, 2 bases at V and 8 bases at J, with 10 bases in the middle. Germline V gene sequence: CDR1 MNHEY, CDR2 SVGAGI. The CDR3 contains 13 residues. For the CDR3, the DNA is TGTGCCAGCAGTTACGGGAACAGGGAGCCCCAGCATTTT. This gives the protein CASSYGNREPQHF.

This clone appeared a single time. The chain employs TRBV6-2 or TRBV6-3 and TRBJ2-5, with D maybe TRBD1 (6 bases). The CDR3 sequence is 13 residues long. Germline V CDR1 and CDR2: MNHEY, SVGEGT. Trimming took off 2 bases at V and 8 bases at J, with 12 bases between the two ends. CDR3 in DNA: TGTGCCAGCAGTTACCCGGGACAACGAACCCAGTACTTC. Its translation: CASSYPGQRTQYF.

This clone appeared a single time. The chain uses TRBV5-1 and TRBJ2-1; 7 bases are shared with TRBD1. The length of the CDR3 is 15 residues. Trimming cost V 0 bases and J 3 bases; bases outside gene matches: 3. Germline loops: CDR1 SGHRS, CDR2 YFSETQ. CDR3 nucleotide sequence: TGCGCCAGCAGCTTGGATCACAGGGGCTACAATGAGCAGTTCTTC. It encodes CASSLDHRGYNEQFF.

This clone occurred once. The CDR3 sequence: CAWSLTGDGYTF. Written as DNA, the CDR3 is TGTGCCTGGAGTCTGACAGGGGATGGCTACACCTTC. The chain carries TRBV30 and TRBJ1-2; 8 bases agree with TRBD1. With 2 bases clipped from V and 6 bases from J, the junction kept 2 bases outside the gene matches. The CDR3 sequence is 12 residues long. Looked up from germline, CDR1 is GTSNPN and CDR2 is SVGIG (reference sequence).

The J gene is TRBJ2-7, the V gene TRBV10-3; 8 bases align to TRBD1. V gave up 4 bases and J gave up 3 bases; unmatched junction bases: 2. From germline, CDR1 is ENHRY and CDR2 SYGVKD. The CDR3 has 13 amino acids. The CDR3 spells CAISVGTGYEQYF. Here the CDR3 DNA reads TGTGCCATCAGTGTTGGGACAGGCTACGAGCAGTACTTC.

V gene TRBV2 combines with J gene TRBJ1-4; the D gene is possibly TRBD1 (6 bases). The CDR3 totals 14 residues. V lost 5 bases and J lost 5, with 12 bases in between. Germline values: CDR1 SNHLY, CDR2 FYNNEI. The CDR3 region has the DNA TGTGCCAGCAGTCCCGACAGGTTAAATGAAAAACTGTTTTTT. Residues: CASSPDRLNEKLFF.

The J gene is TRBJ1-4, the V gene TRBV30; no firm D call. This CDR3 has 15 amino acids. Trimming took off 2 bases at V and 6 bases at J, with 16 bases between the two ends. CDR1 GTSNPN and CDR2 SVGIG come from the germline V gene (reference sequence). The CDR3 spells CAWSSPIPQDEKLFF. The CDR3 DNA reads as TGTGCCTGGAGTTCCCCGATACCTCAGGATGAAAAACTGTTTTTT.

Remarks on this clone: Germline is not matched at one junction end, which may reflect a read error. In DNA, the CDR3 is TGTGCCAGCAGCTTAGAGGTGTCAGGGGGGACTTTT. Its translation: CASSLEVSGGTF. This chain uses TRBV7-9 with TRBJ1-1; 7 bases match TRBD1. This CDR3 contains 12 residues. Germline assignment: CDR1 SEHNR and CDR2 FQNEAQ (reference sequence).

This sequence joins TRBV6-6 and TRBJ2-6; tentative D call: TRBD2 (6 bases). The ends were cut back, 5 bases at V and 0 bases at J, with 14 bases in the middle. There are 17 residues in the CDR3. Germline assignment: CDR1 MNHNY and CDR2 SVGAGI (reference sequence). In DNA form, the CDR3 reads TGTGCCAGCAGTCCGGGGAGGTACCGCTCTGGGGCCAACGTCCTGACTTTC. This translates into CASSPGRYRSGANVLTF.

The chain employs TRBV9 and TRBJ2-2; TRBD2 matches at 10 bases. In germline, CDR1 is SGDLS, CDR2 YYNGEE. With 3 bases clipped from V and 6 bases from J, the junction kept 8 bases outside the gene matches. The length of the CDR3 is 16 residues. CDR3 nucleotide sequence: TGTGCCAGCAGCGCCCTAGCGGGGGAGGTCGCCGGGGAGCTGTTTTTT. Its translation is CASSALAGEVAGELFF.

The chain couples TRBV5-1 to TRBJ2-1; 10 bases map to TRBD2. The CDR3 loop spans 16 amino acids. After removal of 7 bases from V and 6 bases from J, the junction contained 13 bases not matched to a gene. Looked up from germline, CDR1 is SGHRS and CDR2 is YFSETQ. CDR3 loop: CASCDLAGVGFNEQFF. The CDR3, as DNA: TGCGCCAGCTGTGACCTAGCGGGAGTTGGTTTCAATGAGCAGTTCTTC.

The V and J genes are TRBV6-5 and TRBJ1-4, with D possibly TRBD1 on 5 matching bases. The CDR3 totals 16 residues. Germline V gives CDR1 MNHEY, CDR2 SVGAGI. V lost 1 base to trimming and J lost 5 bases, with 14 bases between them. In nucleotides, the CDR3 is TGTGCCAGCAGTTACTTAACAGGACGGATAAATGAAAAACTGTTTTTT. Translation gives CASSYLTGRINEKLFF.

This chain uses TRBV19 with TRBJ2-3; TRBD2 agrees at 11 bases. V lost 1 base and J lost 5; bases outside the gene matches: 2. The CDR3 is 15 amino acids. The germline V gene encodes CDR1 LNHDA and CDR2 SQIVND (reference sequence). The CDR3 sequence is CASSIVGLAGDTQYF. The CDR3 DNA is TGTGCCAGTAGTATAGTAGGACTAGCGGGAGATACGCAGTATTTT.

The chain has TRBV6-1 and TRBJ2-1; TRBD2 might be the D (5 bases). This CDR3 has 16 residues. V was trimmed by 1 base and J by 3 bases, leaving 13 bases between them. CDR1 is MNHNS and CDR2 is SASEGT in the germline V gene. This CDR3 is CASSEGLAQRYNEQFF. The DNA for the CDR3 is TGTGCCAGCAGTGAAGGGCTAGCTCAGCGCTACAATGAGCAGTTCTTC.

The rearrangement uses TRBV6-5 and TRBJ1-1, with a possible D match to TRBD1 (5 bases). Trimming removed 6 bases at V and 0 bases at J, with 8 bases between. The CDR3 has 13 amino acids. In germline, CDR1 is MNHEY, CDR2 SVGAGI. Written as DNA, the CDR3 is TGTGCCAGCAGGCGACAGTTGAACACTGAAGCTTTCTTT. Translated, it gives CASRRQLNTEAFF.